This entry lists 26 T cell receptor beta chains sequenced from one sample in a study of tumor-infiltrating lymphocytes in localized non-small cell lung cancer (dated by TCRdb to the early 2020s). The library was built by means of the immunoSEQ multiplex PCR assay. TCRdb carries this immuneACCESS record with in-frame sequences only. Its versions omit some clonotypes, under half of them owing to an unresolved V gene in the studies checked, with the rest unexplained. The sample table shows about 8,400 clones, and roughly 80% are seen once. About an eighth of the sample is in the top ten clones. Sample: uninvolved lung tissue not adjacent to the tumor. Receptor source: a human donor with non-small cell lung cancer.

This clone showed up just once. V and J are TRBV7-2 and TRBJ1-5, with 7 bases identical to TRBD1. V was clipped by 5 bases and J by 5 bases; unmatched bases: 9. The CDR3 is 15 amino acids. Germline V gene data show CDR1 as SGHTA and CDR2 as FQGNSA. CDR3 residues: CASSPWEGADQPQHF. For the CDR3, the DNA is TGTGCCAGCAGCCCCTGGGAGGGGGCGGATCAGCCCCAGCATTTT. Combining the CDR3 with reference TRBV7-2 and TRBJ1-5 gives the whole variable domain GAGVSQSPSNKVTEKGKDVELRCDPISGHTALYWYRQSLGQGLEFLIYFQGNSAPDKSGLPSDRFSAERTGGSVSTLTIQRTQQEDSAVYLCASSPWEGADQPQHFGDGTRLSIL.

This chain joins TRBV5-1 and TRBJ2-7; maybe TRBD1 (6 bases). CDR3 length: 15 amino acids. The germline gives CDR1 SGHRS, CDR2 YFSETQ. The V end lost 4 bases, the J end lost 3 bases, and 17 bases lay between the germline ends. The CDR3 DNA sequence: TGCGCCAGCAGCACGGACCCTCGGGACAACTACGAGCAGTACTTC. This encodes CASSTDPRDNYEQYF.

The J gene is TRBJ2-1, the V gene TRBV10-3; 16 nucleotides line up with TRBD2. Germline V gene data show CDR1 as ENHRY and CDR2 as SYGVKD. The CDR3 has 18 amino acids. J gave up 5 bases and V 2 bases, and 6 bases lay outside the gene matches. The CDR3 DNA sequence: TGTGCCATCAGTGAGCCCGGGACTAGCGGGAGGGCAGACAATGAGCAGTTCTTC. It codes for CAISEPGTSGRADNEQFF.

By sample share, this clone is medium-sized (0.01 to 0.1%). The chain has TRBV28 and TRBJ2-2; D may be TRBD1 (5 bases). CDR3 length equals 14 residues. CDR1 and CDR2 from the germline V gene are MDHEN and SYDVKM. Deletions cut 6 bases from V and 4 bases from J, with 12 bases between. CDR3 nucleotides: TGTGCCAGCAGGCGGTTAAGGGGCACCGGGGAGCTGTTTTTT. It codes for CASRRLRGTGELFF.

The chain combines TRBV28 with TRBJ2-3; 7 bases are shared with TRBD2. Germline lookup yields CDR1 MDHEN and CDR2 SYDVKM. V trimming: 6 bases; J trimming: 3 bases; junction bases outside the gene matches: 18. CDR3 length: 18 amino acids. For the CDR3, the DNA is TGTGCCAGCAGCTCCCTGTCAAGGGGCGGGAGAAAGACAGATACGCAGTATTTT. Translating it yields CASSSLSRGGRKTDTQYF.

This clone was found once. This rearrangement joins TRBV19 to TRBJ1-5; a weak D match, TRBD1 (5 bases). Germline CDR1 reads LNHDA; CDR2 reads SQIVND (reference sequence). The CDR3 runs to 14 residues. Trimming removed 3 bases from V and 7 bases from J, with 13 bases in between. Here the CDR3 DNA reads TGTGCCAGTAGTATCGGGAGGGGATCACAGCCCCAGCATTTT. Protein product: CASSIGRGSQPQHF. Variable domain in full (rest from reference TRBV19 and TRBJ1-5): DGGITQSPKYLFRKEGQNVTLSCEQNLNHDAMYWYRQDPGQGLRLIYYSQIVNDFQKGDIAEGYSVSREKKESFPLTVTSAQKNPTAFYLCASSIGRGSQPQHFGDGTRLSIL.

The sample holds one count of this clone. This chain links TRBV7-3 with TRBJ2-5, with 8 bases aligning to TRBD2. The germline CDR1 and CDR2 sequences are SGHTA and FQGTGA. Unmatched junction bases numbered 5, after V lost 0 bases and J lost 5 bases. The CDR3 spans 15 residues. CDR3 amino acids: CASSLTAGGGETQYF. The DNA of the CDR3 is TGTGCCAGCAGCTTAACGGCGGGAGGAGGCGAGACCCAGTACTTC.

The V gene is TRBV19, the J gene TRBJ1-1; 7 bases match TRBD1. The CDR3 is 14 amino acids. The V gene's germline CDR1 is LNHDA and CDR2 SQIVND (reference sequence). With V trimmed by 4 bases and J by 5 bases, 7 bases remained unmatched. The CDR3 spells CASSTQGLGTEAFF. The CDR3 nucleotides are TGTGCCAGTAGTACACAGGGGTTGGGAACTGAAGCTTTCTTT.

The chain joins TRBV28 to TRBJ2-3; TRBD2 matches at 12 bases. This CDR3 is 15 amino acids long. Per the germline V gene, CDR1 is MDHEN and CDR2 is SYDVKM. V shed 3 bases, J shed 4 bases, and the junction held 2 bases outside the gene matches. The CDR3 DNA reads as TGTGCCAGCAGTTTCACTAGCGGGAGGCCAGATACGCAGTATTTT. As protein: CASSFTSGRPDTQYF.

The V gene is TRBV20-1, the J gene TRBJ1-2; D gene ambiguous. Trimming removed 2 bases from V and 4 bases from J, with 5 bases in between. CDR3 length: 11 residues. Germline CDR1 reads DFQATT; CDR2 reads SNEGSKA (reference sequence). CDR3 nucleotide sequence: TGCAGTGCTAGATACAGCTATGGCTACACCTTC. It codes for CSARYSYGYTF.

The V call is TRBV19, the J call TRBJ1-4; TRBD1 might be the D (6 bases). Trimming pared 2 bases from V and 5 bases from J, leaving 18 bases between. CDR1 LNHDA and CDR2 SQIVND come from the germline V gene (reference sequence). The length of the CDR3 is 17 residues. This CDR3 reads CASSISAYRVGNEKLFF. The DNA for the CDR3 is TGTGCCAGTAGTATATCGGCATACAGGGTTGGAAATGAAAAACTGTTTTTT.

The genes are TRBV30 and TRBJ1-4; D remains unclear. Germline V lookup: CDR1 GTSNPN, CDR2 SVGIG (reference sequence). The V end was cut by 0 bases, the J end by 8 bases, with 7 bases between. This CDR3 region has 12 residues. In DNA form, the CDR3 reads TGTGCCTGGAGTGTACTACGCGAAAAACTGTTTTTT. Its protein is CAWSVLREKLFF.

CDR3 loop: CASSYLGEESEKLFF. CDR3 DNA sequence: TGTGCCAGCAGTTACCTAGGGGAGGAGAGTGAAAAACTGTTTTTT. The chain joins TRBV6-5 to TRBJ1-4; a weak D match, TRBD1 (5 bases). V was cut by 2 bases and J by 7 bases, with 14 bases left in between. The CDR3 totals 15 residues. Germline V gene sequence: CDR1 MNHEY, CDR2 SVGAGI.

The V and J genes are TRBV27 and TRBJ2-2, with D possibly matching TRBD1 (6 bases). This CDR3 contains 14 residues. Germline V lookup: CDR1 MNHEY, CDR2 SMNVEV (reference sequence). The ends were cut back, 5 bases at V and 1 base at J, with 8 bases in the middle. The CDR3 protein is CASSKGQNTGELFF. The CDR3 coding sequence is TGTGCCAGCAGTAAGGGACAGAACACCGGGGAGCTGTTTTTT.

V gene TRBV6-5 combines with J gene TRBJ1-2, with D possibly matching TRBD1 (6 bases). Trimming left V 5 bases short and J 7 bases short, with 11 bases between. The CDR3 totals 12 residues. Germline CDR1 MNHEY, CDR2 SVGAGI. In DNA form, the CDR3 reads TGTGCCAGCAGTACAGGGATCGGTGGCTACACCTTC. Its translation is CASSTGIGGYTF.

The rearrangement links TRBV5-6 to TRBJ1-1; 7 bases agree with TRBD1. There are 12 residues in the CDR3. With 3 bases clipped from V and 7 bases from J, the junction kept 3 bases outside the gene matches. CDR1 SGHDT and CDR2 YYEEEE come from the germline V gene. The CDR3 DNA sequence: TGTGCCAGCAGCTCACAGGGGAGTGAAGCTTTCTTT. Residues: CASSSQGSEAFF.

This clone was seen a single time. The chain has TRBV5-1 and TRBJ1-2; D call uncertain. Between the trimmed V and J ends, which lost 0 bases and 5 bases, there was a span of 5 bases. The CDR3 extends over 12 amino acids. The germline V gene encodes CDR1 SGHRS and CDR2 YFSETQ. CDR3 nucleotides: TGCGCCAGCAGCTTGGACAGTTATGGCTACACCTTC. Amino acid sequence: CASSLDSYGYTF.

The V call is TRBV28, the J call TRBJ1-1, with TRBD1 matching 8 bases. The CDR3 sequence is 12 residues long. Germline CDR1 is MDHEN and CDR2 is SYDVKM. Losses at the gene ends were 6 bases for V and 4 bases for J; bases not matched to a gene: 1. The CDR3 DNA reads as TGTGCCAGCAGGACAGGGGCCACTGAAGCTTTCTTT. Encoded protein: CASRTGATEAFF.

The chain uses TRBV19 and TRBJ2-1, with D possibly matching TRBD1 (6 bases). There are 17 residues in the CDR3. Deletions cut 2 bases from V and 3 bases from J, with 17 bases between. Germline V gene lookup returns CDR1 LNHDA and CDR2 SQIVND (reference sequence). The CDR3 DNA sequence: TGTGCCAGTAGTATACCACCCCTCAGGGGCTTCTACAATGAGCAGTTCTTC. This encodes CASSIPPLRGFYNEQFF.

The chain has TRBV27 and TRBJ2-7; 7 positions match TRBD1. Germline V gene lookup returns CDR1 MNHEY and CDR2 SMNVEV (reference sequence). There are 15 residues in the CDR3. V shed 5 bases and J 6 bases; nucleotides not matched to a gene: 13. The CDR3 here is CASSLTTGKVLEQYF. CDR3 nucleotides: TGTGCCAGCAGTCTAACGACAGGGAAGGTCCTCGAGCAGTACTTC.

The chain couples TRBV2 to TRBJ1-3, with D tentatively TRBD1 (6 bases). V lost 5 bases and J lost 2, with 10 bases in between. The CDR3 is made up of 14 amino acids. Germline CDR1 and CDR2: SNHLY and FYNNEI. The CDR3 sequence: CASSTGIPGNTIYF. CDR3 coding DNA: TGTGCCAGCAGTACAGGGATCCCTGGAAACACCATATATTTT.

The V and J genes are TRBV13 and TRBJ2-6; D unclear. The CDR3 is made up of 14 amino acids. V lost 5 bases, J lost 0 bases, and 5 bases lay in between. Per the germline V gene, CDR1 is PRHDT and CDR2 is FYEKMQ (reference sequence). The CDR3 protein is CASSPSSGANVLTF. Written as DNA, the CDR3 is TGTGCCAGCAGCCCATCCTCTGGGGCCAACGTCCTGACTTTC. The variable domain in full, completed from reference TRBV13 and TRBJ2-6, reads AAGVIQSPRHLIKEKRETATLKCYPIPRHDTVYWYQQGPGQDPQFLISFYEKMQSDKGSIPDRFSAQQFSDYHSELNMSSLELGDSALYFCASSPSSGANVLTFGAGSRLTVL.

The chain couples TRBV7-2 to TRBJ2-7; maybe TRBD1 (6 bases). Trimming took 5 bases from V and 3 from J, leaving 11 bases between them. CDR3 length equals 13 residues. Germline V gene lookup returns CDR1 SGHTA and CDR2 FQGNSA. The CDR3: CASSVTGSYEQYF. The CDR3 region has the DNA TGTGCCAGCAGCGTAACAGGGAGCTACGAGCAGTACTTC.

The CDR3: CASSSGQGTGELFF. CDR3 coding DNA: TGTGCCAGCAGCTCGGGACAGGGAACAGGGGAGCTGTTTTTT. The rearrangement uses TRBV7-9 and TRBJ2-2, with 9 positions matching TRBD1. CDR1 is SEHNR and CDR2 is FQNEAQ in the germline V gene (reference sequence). The CDR3 is 14 residues long. V shed 4 bases and J 8 bases; nucleotides not matched to a gene: 5.

The gene calls are TRBV20-1 and TRBJ1-1; weak D call: TRBD1 (5 bases). CDR3 length equals 11 residues. The germline gives CDR1 DFQATT, CDR2 SNEGSKA (reference sequence). CDR3 nucleotide sequence: TGCACCCCATTGGGGCAGGGAGAAGCTTTCTTT. Amino acids: CTPLGQGEAFF.

As DNA, the CDR3 is TGTGCCAGTAGTATATACAGTGAAAGCCCCCAGCATTTT. Encoded protein: CASSIYSESPQHF. The V call is TRBV19, the J call TRBJ1-5; D unclear. Germline CDR1 is LNHDA and CDR2 is SQIVND (reference sequence). There are 13 residues in the CDR3. Trimming left V 2 bases short and J 10 bases short, with 12 bases between.